What follows are 10 T cell receptor beta chains derived from one specimen sequenced in a study of T-cell memory formation after mild COVID-19. MiXCR, applied by TCRdb to the 5' RACE reads, yields one record per CDR3 protein. The sample contains about 390,000 distinct CDR3 sequences, 20% to 25% of which appear only once. Sequencing input: PBMCs or a T cell subset sorted from them (not recorded which). The receptors shown here come from an adult woman who had mild COVID-19 (a few samples of this study predate the infection). Cell type and time point are not known.

The rearrangement joins TRBV7-2 to TRBJ1-1; D is unresolved. Germline loops: CDR1 SGHTA, CDR2 FQGNSA. The CDR3 consists of 13 residues. The V end was cut by 0 bases, the J end by 6 bases, with 8 bases between. CDR3 in DNA: TGTGCCAGCAGCTTAGCACAGTTTGCTGAAGCTTTCTTT. Translating gives CASSLAQFAEAFF.

This rearrangement joins TRBV20-1 to TRBJ1-1, with a weak D call TRBD1 (6 bases). The germline V and J ends were trimmed by 0 bases and 3 bases, with 11 bases remaining between them. CDR1 and CDR2 from the germline V gene are DFQATT and SNEGSKA (reference sequence). The CDR3 covers 14 residues. The CDR3 DNA follows: TGCAGTGCTAGAGATGGGAACAGGGACACTGAAGCTTTCTTT. Its translation is CSARDGNRDTEAFF.

Ten or more counts support this clonotype. This rearrangement joins TRBV20-1 to TRBJ2-1; no reliable D call. V lost 6 bases, J lost 1 base, and 10 bases lay in between. Germline V lookup: CDR1 DFQATT, CDR2 SNEGSKA (reference sequence). The CDR3 totals 13 residues. CDR3 sequence reads: CSARTDSYNEQFF. The CDR3 DNA follows: TGCAGTGCGAGGACGGATTCCTACAATGAGCAGTTCTTC.

Here the CDR3 reads CASTSPEASQIREQYF. The CDR3 DNA reads TGTGCCAGCACTTCACCGGAGGCCTCGCAAATCCGCGAGCAGTACTTC. J is TRBJ2-7 and V is TRBV2, with a weak D call TRBD2 (5 bases). V was shortened by 7 bases and J by 6 bases, with 25 bases between the two germline ends. The CDR3 covers 16 residues. Germline V gives CDR1 SNHLY, CDR2 FYNNEI.

The chain has TRBV27 and TRBJ2-1; TRBD2 might be the D (5 bases). Germline V gives CDR1 MNHEY, CDR2 SMNVEV (reference sequence). Trimming left V 7 bases short and J 11 bases short, with 18 bases between. The CDR3 contains 13 residues. Here the CDR3 reads CASTPDRGEKQFF. The CDR3 bases are TGTGCCAGCACCCCCGATCGGGGAGAGAAGCAGTTCTTC.

The chain is built from TRBV12-3 or TRBV12-4 and TRBJ1-1; 8 nucleotides agree with TRBD1. The ends lost 4 bases at V and 0 bases at J; junction bases unmatched: 4. This CDR3 comprises 15 residues. The CDR3 here is CASSWGQAMNTEAFF. The CDR3 DNA follows: TGTGCCAGCAGTTGGGGACAGGCCATGAACACTGAAGCTTTCTTT.

This clonotype was seen a handful of times. V is TRBV10-3 and J is TRBJ2-1; D unresolved. This CDR3 is 13 amino acids long. Trimming removed 6 bases at V and 4 bases at J, with 10 bases between. Germline V gene lookup returns CDR1 ENHRY and CDR2 SYGVKD. As DNA, the CDR3 is TGTGCCATCAGGGAGATGGGGTACAATGAGCAGTTCTTC. Translating it yields CAIREMGYNEQFF.

V usage is TRBV10-3 and J usage is TRBJ1-2; D is undetermined. V lost 0 bases and J 0 bases, leaving 14 bases between the germline ends. Germline values: CDR1 ENHRY, CDR2 SYGVKD. CDR3 length: 17 residues. CDR3 amino acids: CAISESWISGPNYGYTF. The DNA for the CDR3 is TGTGCCATCAGTGAGTCTTGGATCAGTGGTCCTAACTATGGCTACACCTTC.

This clonotype showed up just a few times. The chain joins TRBV15 to TRBJ2-3, with 9 positions matching TRBD2. CDR1 and CDR2 (germline): LNHNV, YYDKDF (reference sequence). The CDR3 totals 14 residues. Unmatched junction bases numbered 5, after V lost 3 bases and J lost 7 bases. The CDR3 protein is CATSSSGSGNTQYF. The CDR3 nucleotides are TGTGCCACCAGCAGTAGCGGGAGTGGAAATACGCAGTATTTT.

This clonotype was counted a few times. The chain combines TRBV14 with TRBJ1-1; D ambiguous. The germline V gene has CDR1 SGHDN and CDR2 FVKESK. The CDR3 totals 14 residues. V was pared by 1 base and J by 4 bases, with 10 bases between. The CDR3 DNA follows: TGTGCCAGCAGCCAAGGTCCGGTGGGCACTGAAGCTTTCTTT. It yields the protein CASSQGPVGTEAFF.